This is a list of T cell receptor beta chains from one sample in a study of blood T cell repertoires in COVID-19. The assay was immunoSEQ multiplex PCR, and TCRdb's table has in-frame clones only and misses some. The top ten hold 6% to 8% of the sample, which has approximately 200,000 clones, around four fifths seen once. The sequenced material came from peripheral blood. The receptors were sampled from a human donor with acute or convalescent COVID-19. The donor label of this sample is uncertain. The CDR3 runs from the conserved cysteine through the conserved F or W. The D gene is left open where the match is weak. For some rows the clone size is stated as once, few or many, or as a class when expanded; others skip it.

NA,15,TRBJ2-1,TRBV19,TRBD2,TGTGCCAGTAGTGCTCGACTAGCGGCCTACAATGAGCAGTTCTTC,CASSARLAAYNEQFF
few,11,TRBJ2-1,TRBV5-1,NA,TGCGCCAGCAGCTTGACAGGGAACCAGTTCTTC,CASSLTGNQFF
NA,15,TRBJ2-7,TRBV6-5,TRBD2,TGTGCCAGCAGCTCTCAAGCGGGAGGGGGGGACGAGCAGTACTTC,CASSSQAGGGDEQYF
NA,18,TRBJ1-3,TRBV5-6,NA,TGTGCCAGCAGCTTGGGCTCCGTCCTCACCGGCTCTGGAAACACCATATATTTT,CASSLGSVLTGSGNTIYF
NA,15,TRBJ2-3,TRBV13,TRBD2,TGTGCCAGCAGCTCAGAGGGGACTAGATCAGATACGCAGTATTTT,CASSSEGTRSDTQYF
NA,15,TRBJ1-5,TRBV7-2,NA,TGTGCCAGCAGCTTAGCTACAGGGACAAGAAGGGCCCAGCATTTT,CASSLATGTRRAQHF
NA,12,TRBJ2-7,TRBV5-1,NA,TGCGCCAGCAGCTTGGGAGGCTACGAGCAGTACTTC,CASSLGGYEQYF
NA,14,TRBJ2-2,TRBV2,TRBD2,TGTGCCAGCGGAGGGACTAGGGGACCCGGGGAGCTGTTTTTT,CASGGTRGPGELFF
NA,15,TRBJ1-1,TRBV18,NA,TGTGCCAGCTCACCGCATCTACAGGGAAACACTGAAGCTTTCTTT,CASSPHLQGNTEAFF
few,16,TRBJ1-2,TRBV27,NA,TGTGCCAGCAGTTTATTAGCCCAGGGGCGCCAATATGGCTACACCTTC,CASSLLAQGRQYGYTF
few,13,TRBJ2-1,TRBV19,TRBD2,TGTGCCACCAGACTAGCGGGAGCACCTGAGCAGTTCTTC,CATRLAGAPEQFF
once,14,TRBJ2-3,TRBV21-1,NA,TGTGCCAGCAGCAAAATCGTCCGCACAGATACGCAGTATTTT,CASSKIVRTDTQYF
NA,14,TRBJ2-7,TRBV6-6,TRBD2,TGTGCCAGCACCCCGGGACTAGCGGGATCCGAGCAGTACTTC,CASTPGLAGSEQYF
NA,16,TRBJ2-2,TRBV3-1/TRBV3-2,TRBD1,TGTGCCAGCAGCCCTATGACAGGGTTTAACACCGGGGAGCTGTTTTTT,CASSPMTGFNTGELFF
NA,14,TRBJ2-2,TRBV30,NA,TGTGCCTGGAAATTTCTCTCGAACACCGGGGAGCTGTTTTTT,CAWKFLSNTGELFF
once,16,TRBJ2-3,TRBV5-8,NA,TGTGCCAGCAGCTTGTTCGGGAAAACTAGCACAGATACGCAGTATTTT,CASSLFGKTSTDTQYF
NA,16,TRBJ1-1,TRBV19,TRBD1,TGTGCCAGTAGTCCCATCCGGACAGGGAGAAACACTGAAGCTTTCTTT,CASSPIRTGRNTEAFF